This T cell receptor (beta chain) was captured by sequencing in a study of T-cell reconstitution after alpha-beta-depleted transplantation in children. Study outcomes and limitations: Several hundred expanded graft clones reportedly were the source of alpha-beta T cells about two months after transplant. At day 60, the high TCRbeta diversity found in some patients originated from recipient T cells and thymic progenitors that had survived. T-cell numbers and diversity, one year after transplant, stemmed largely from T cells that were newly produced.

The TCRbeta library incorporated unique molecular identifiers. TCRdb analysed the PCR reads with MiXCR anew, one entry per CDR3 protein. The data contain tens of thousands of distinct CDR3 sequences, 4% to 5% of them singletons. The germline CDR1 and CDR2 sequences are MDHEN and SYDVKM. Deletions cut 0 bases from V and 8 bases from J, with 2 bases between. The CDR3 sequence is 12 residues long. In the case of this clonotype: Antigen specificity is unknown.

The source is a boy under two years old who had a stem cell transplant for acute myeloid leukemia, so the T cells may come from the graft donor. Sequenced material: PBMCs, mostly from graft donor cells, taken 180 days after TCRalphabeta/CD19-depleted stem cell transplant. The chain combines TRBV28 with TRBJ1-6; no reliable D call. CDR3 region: CASSLWDSPLHF. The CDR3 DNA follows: TGTGCCAGCAGTTTATGGGATTCACCCCTCCACTTT.